A single TCR beta chain is shown here with its context. Its antigen is still unknown. The study profiled TCR beta VDJ and CDR3 using genomic DNA as template. In TCRdb, the reads were re-called with MiXCR into one record per CDR3 protein. The profile shows approximately 220,000 distinct CDR3 sequences, under 50% of them singletons. The CDR3 has 11 residues. CDR1 ENHRY and CDR2 SYGVKD come from the germline V gene. V dropped 6 bases and J dropped 6 bases, with 9 bases sitting between them. These data originate in a study of CD8+CD57+ T cells in acquired aplastic anemia. Overall study: Sorted CD4+ and CD8+ cell DNA averaged roughly 3.2 ug.

Study results and limitations: Found in both controls and patients were almost 30 CD8+ CDR3 sequences.

All patients picked for sequencing had shown, by flow cytometry, an expansion of CD8+CD57+ cells. Diagnosis of severe acquired aplastic anemia applied to all patients. Patients had received no therapy at the time of blood sampling. Sequencing input: sorted CD4+, CD8+, or CD8+CD57+ T cells (not recorded which) from PBMCs. The sequence came from a human donor with aplastic anemia. The chain combines TRBV10-3 with TRBJ2-7; TRBD2 might be the D (5 bases). The CDR3 DNA sequence: TGTGCCATCAGGGGCGCGGGCGAGCAGTACTTC. The encoded protein is CAIRGAGEQYF.